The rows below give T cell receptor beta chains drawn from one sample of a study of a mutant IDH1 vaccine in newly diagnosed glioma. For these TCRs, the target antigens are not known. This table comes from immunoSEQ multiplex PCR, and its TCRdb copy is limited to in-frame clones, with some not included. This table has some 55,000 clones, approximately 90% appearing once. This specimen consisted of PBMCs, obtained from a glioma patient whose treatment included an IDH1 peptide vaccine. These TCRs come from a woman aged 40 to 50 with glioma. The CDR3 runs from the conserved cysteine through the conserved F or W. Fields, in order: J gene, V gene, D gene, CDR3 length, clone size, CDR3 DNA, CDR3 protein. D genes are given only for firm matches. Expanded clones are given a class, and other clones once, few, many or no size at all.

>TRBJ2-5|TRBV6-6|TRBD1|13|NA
TGTGCCAGCAGTAAGGGACAGCAAGAGACCCAGTACTTC
CASSKGQQETQYF
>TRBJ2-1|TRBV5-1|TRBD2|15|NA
TGCGCCAGCAGCCCCGGACTAGCAGCCTACAATGAGCAGTTCTTC
CASSPGLAAYNEQFF
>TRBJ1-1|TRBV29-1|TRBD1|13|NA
TGCAGCGTGCCGACAGGGGGGGGCACTGAAGCTTTCTTT
CSVPTGGGTEAFF
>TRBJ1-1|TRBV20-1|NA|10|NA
TGCAGTGCCTATAACACTGAAGCTTTCTTT
CSAYNTEAFF
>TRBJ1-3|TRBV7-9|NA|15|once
TGTGCCGCAGCCGTACTAGGGGTCTCTGGAAACACCATATATTTT
CAAAVLGVSGNTIYF
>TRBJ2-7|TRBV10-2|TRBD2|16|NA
TGCGCCAGCAGTGAAAGTGCGGGACTAGCTCCCTACGAGCAGTACTTC
CASSESAGLAPYEQYF
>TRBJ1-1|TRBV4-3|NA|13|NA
TGCGCCAGCAGCCAAAACTTGAACACTGAAGCTTTCTTT
CASSQNLNTEAFF
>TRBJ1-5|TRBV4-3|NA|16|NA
TGCGCCAGCAGCCAAAGCCTGGGGGTCAGAAATCAGCCCCAGCATTTT
CASSQSLGVRNQPQHF
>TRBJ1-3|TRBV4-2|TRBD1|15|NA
TGTGCCAGCAGCCAGGAGGGACAGCCCCGAAACACCATATATTTT
CASSQEGQPRNTIYF
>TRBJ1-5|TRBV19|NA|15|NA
TGTGCCAGTAGTCCCGGTGGGGCTAGCAATCAGCCCCAGCATTTT
CASSPGGASNQPQHF
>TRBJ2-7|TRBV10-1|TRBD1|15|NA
TGCGCCAGCAGTGAGACCGGGACAGGGGCATACGAGCAGTACTTC
CASSETGTGAYEQYF
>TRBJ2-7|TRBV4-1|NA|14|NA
TGCGCCAGCAGCCAAGTTGGGGGAACCTACGAGCAGTACTTC
CASSQVGGTYEQYF
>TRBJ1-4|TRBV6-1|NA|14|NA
TGTGCCAGCAGTGAGTCGGGGATGGGGAAAAAACTGTTTTTT
CASSESGMGKKLFF
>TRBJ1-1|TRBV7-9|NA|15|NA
TGTGCCAGCAGCAAGAGTGTGGCACAAAACACTGAAGCTTTCTTT
CASSKSVAQNTEAFF
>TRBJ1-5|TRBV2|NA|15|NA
TGTGCCAGCAGTGATGAACAGGTTGGTAATCAGCCCCAGCATTTT
CASSDEQVGNQPQHF
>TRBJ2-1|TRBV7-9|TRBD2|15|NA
TGTGCCAGCAGCCCTGGGACTAGCGGGACGGCTGAGCAGTTCTTC
CASSPGTSGTAEQFF
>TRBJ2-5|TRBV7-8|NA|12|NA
TGTGCCAGCAGCCCTAAAGGAGAGACCCAGTACTTC
CASSPKGETQYF
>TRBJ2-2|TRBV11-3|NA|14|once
TGTGCCAGCAGCCCGAGAGGGGGAAACGGGGAGCTGTTTTTT
CASSPRGGNGELFF
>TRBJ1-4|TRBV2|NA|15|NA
TGTGCCAGCAGTGTGGACCGAGCAACTAATGAAAAACTGTTTTTT
CASSVDRATNEKLFF
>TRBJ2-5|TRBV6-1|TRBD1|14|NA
TGTGCCAGCAGCTTGACAGGGGGCGTTGAGACCCAGTACTTC
CASSLTGGVETQYF
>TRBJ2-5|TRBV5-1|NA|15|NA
TGCGCCAGCAGCTTGGGAGTAGGGACTGGTGAGACCCAGTACTTC
CASSLGVGTGETQYF
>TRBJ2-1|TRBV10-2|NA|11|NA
TGCGCCAGCAGAGCAGAGAATGAGCAGTTCTTC
CASRAENEQFF
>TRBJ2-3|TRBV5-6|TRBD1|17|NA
TGTGCCAGCAGCTTGACCCGACAGGGGGCAGAAACAGATACGCAGTATTTT
CASSLTRQGAETDTQYF
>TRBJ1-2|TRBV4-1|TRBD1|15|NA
TGCGCCAGCAGCCAAGATCCGACAGGGGGATATGGCTACACCTTC
CASSQDPTGGYGYTF
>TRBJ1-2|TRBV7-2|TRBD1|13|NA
TGTGCCAGCAGCCGGACAGGCGATGGTGGCTACACCTTC
CASSRTGDGGYTF
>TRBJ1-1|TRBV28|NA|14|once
TGTGCCAGCAGGGACGGAAGGGCGTGGACTGAAGCTTTCTTT
CASRDGRAWTEAFF
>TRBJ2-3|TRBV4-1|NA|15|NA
TGCGCCAGCAGCCAATTTATTTTAGGACCGAATACGCAGTATTTT
CASSQFILGPNTQYF
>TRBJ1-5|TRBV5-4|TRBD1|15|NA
TGTGCCAGCAGCAGGGGGACAGATAGCAATCAGCCCCAGCATTTT
CASSRGTDSNQPQHF
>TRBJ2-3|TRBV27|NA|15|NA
TGTGCCAGCAGCCCCCGGGGGGCTGGGACAGATACGCAGTATTTT
CASSPRGAGTDTQYF
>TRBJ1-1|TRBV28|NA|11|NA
TGTGCCAGCATAATGAACACTGAAGCTTTCTTT
CASIMNTEAFF
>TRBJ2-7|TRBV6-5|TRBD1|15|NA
TGTGCCAGCAGAAGGACACGGGACAGGCCCTACGAGCAGTACTTC
CASRRTRDRPYEQYF
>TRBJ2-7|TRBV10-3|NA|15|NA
TGTGCCATCAGACCCGAGACAGGCGCCCGCGGCGAGCAGTACTTC
CAIRPETGARGEQYF
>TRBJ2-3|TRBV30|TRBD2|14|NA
TGTGCCCGAGGACTAGCGGGAGGGGGGGATACGCAGTATTTT
CARGLAGGGDTQYF
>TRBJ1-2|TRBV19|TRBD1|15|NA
TGTGCCAGTAGTATAGCAAACAGCAGGGGGTATGGCTACACCTTC
CASSIANSRGYGYTF
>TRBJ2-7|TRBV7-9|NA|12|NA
TGTGCCAGCAGTCGCACAGGGAACGAGCAGTACTTC
CASSRTGNEQYF
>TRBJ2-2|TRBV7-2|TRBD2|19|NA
TGTGCCAGCAGATTAACCCGACTAGCGGGGGGTCTTAACACCGGGGAGCTGTTTTTT
CASRLTRLAGGLNTGELFF
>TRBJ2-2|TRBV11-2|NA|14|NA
TGTGCCAGCAGCTTAGATGGCCGCACCGGGGAGCTGTTTTTT
CASSLDGRTGELFF
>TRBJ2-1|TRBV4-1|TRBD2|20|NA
TGCGCCAGCAGCCAAGGTGGAGCCCTTTTAGCGGGGGGCCCCTACAATGAGCAGTTCTTC
CASSQGGALLAGGPYNEQFF
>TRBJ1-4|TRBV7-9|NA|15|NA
TGTGCCAGCAGCCCCGGTTCTGCGGAGTTTGAAAAACTGTTTTTT
CASSPGSAEFEKLFF
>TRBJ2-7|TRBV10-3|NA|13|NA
TGTGCCATCAGTGCTGAGCCCCCCTACGAGCAGTACTTC
CAISAEPPYEQYF
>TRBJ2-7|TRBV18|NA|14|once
TGTGCCAGCTCACCACCGGCAGGGATGAACGAGCAGTACTTC
CASSPPAGMNEQYF
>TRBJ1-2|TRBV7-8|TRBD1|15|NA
TGTGCCAGCAGCGTGGGACAGGGAAACGGCTATGGCTACACCTTC
CASSVGQGNGYGYTF
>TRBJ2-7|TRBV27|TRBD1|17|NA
TGTGCCAGCAGCCCTGGACAGGGGGAAACTTATTCCTACGAGCAGTACTTC
CASSPGQGETYSYEQYF
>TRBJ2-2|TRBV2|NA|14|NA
TGTGCCAGCAGTGTCGAATCGAACACCGGGGAGCTGTTTTTT
CASSVESNTGELFF
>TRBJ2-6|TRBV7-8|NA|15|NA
TGTGCCAGCAGCCGCGACAGGACTGGGGCCAACGTCCTGACTTTC
CASSRDRTGANVLTF
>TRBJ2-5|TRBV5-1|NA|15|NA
TGCGCCAGCAGCTCGGTTCCTGGGATGCAAGAGACCCAGTACTTC
CASSSVPGMQETQYF
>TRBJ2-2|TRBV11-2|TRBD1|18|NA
TGTGCCAGCAGCTTAGTTTGGATAGGGACAGGGAACACCGGGGAGCTGTTTTTT
CASSLVWIGTGNTGELFF
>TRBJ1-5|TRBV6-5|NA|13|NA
TGTGCCAGCAGTACTGGGGGCGCGGAGCCCCAGCATTTT
CASSTGGAEPQHF
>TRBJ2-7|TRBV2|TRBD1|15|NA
TGTGCCAGCAGACCGTCCAGACAGGGCTCCTACGAGCAGTACTTC
CASRPSRQGSYEQYF
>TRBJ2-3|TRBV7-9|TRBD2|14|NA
TGTGCCAGCTCGGGAGGGTACGTCACAGATACGCAGTATTTT
CASSGGYVTDTQYF
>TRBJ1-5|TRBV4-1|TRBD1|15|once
TGCGCCAGCAGCCAAGGCAACAGGGGTGGTCAGCCCCAGCATTTT
CASSQGNRGGQPQHF
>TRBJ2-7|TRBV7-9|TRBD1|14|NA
TGTGCCAGCAGCGTCGACAGGGGGCATTACGAGCAGTACTTC
CASSVDRGHYEQYF
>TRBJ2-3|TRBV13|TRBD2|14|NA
TGTGCCAGCAGCTTTACTAGCGGAACAGATACGCAGTATTTT
CASSFTSGTDTQYF
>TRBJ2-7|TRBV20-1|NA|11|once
TGCAGTGCTAGCAGGTCCTACGAGCAGTACTTC
CSASRSYEQYF
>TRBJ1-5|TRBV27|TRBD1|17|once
TGTGCCAGCAGCCCGGGACAGAAATTTTCGAGCAATCAGCCCCAGCATTTT
CASSPGQKFSSNQPQHF
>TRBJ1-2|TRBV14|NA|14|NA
TGTGCCAGCAGCCAAGGTCTGGAGGGGAATGGCTACACCTTC
CASSQGLEGNGYTF